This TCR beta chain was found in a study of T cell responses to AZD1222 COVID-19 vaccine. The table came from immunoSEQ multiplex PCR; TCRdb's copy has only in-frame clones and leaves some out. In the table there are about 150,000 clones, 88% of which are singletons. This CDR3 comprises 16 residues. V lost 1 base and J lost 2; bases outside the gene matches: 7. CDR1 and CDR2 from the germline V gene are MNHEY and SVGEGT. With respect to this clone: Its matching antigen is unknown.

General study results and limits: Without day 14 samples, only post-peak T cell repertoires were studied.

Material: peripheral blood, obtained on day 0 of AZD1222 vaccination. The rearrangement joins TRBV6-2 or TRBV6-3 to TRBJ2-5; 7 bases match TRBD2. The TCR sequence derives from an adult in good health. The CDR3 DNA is TGTGCCAGCAGTTACTTCGCGACTAGCCTTCAAGAGACCCAGTACTTC. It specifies CASSYFATSLQETQYF.